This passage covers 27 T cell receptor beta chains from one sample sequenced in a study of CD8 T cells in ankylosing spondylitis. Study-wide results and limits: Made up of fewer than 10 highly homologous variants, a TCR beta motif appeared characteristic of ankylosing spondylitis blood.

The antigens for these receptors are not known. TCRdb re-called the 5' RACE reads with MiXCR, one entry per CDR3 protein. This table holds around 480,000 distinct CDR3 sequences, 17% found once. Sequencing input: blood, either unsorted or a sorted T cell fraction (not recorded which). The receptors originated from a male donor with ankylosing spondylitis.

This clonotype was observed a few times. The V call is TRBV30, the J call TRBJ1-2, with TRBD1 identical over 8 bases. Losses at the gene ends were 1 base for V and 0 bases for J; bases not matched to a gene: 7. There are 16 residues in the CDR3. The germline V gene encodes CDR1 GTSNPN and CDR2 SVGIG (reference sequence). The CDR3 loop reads CAWSAGKQGANYGYTF. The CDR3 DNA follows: TGTGCCTGGAGTGCGGGGAAACAGGGGGCTAACTATGGCTACACCTTC.

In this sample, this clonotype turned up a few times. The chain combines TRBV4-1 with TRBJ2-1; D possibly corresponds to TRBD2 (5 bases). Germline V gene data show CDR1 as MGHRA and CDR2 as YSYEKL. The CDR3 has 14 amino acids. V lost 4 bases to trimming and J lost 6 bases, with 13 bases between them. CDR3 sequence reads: CASSRVDYPNEQFF. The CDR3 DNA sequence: TGCGCCAGCAGCCGCGTCGACTACCCCAATGAGCAGTTCTTC.

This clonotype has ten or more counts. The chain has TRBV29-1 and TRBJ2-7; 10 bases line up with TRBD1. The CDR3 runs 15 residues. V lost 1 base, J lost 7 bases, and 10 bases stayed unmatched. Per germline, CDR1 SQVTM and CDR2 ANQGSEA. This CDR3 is CSVEVVRQGAREQYF. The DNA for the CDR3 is TGCAGCGTTGAAGTGGTGAGACAGGGGGCGAGGGAGCAGTACTTC.

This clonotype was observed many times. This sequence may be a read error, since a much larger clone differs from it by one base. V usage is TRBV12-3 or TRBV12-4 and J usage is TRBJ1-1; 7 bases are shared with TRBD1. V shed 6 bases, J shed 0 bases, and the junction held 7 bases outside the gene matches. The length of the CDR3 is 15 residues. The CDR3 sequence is CASSSPGTVNTEAFF. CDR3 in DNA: TGTGCCAGCAGCTCCCCCGGGACAGTGAACACTGAAGCTTTCTTT.

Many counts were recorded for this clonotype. CDR3 in amino acids: CASSQDSAEPYNEQFF. The CDR3 DNA sequence: TGCGCCAGCAGCCAAGATTCCGCGGAGCCCTACAATGAGCAGTTCTTC. This rearrangement joins TRBV4-3 to TRBJ2-1; D remains ambiguous. From germline, CDR1 is LGHNA and CDR2 YSLEER. With 0 bases removed from V and 2 bases from J, the gap between germline ends came to 11 bases. This CDR3 spans 16 amino acids.

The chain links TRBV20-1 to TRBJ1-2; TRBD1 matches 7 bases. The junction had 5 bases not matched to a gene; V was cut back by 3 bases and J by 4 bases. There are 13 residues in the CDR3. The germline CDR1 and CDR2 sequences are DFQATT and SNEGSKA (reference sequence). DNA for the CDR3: TGCAGTGCTAGTGGGACAGACCCCTATGGCTACACCTTC. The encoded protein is CSASGTDPYGYTF.

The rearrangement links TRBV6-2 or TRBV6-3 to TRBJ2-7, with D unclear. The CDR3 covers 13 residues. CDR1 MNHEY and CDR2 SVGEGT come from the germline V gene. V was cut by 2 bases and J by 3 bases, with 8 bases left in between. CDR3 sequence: CASSYRTNYEQYF. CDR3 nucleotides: TGTGCCAGCAGTTACCGAACCAACTACGAGCAGTACTTC.

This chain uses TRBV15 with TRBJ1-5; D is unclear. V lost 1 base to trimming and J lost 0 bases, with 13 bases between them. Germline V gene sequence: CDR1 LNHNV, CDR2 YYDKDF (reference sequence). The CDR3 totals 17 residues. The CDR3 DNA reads TGTGCCACCAGCAGAGCCTTGGCGGGCTCTAGCAATCAGCCCCAGCATTTT. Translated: CATSRALAGSSNQPQHF.

As DNA, the CDR3 is TGCGCCAGCAGCCCAGTTTGGGCCACAGATACGCAGTATTTT. It encodes CASSPVWATDTQYF. This sequence joins TRBV4-3 and TRBJ2-3; D remains unclear. The CDR3 is 14 residues long. The V gene's germline CDR1 is LGHNA and CDR2 YSLEER. The V end was cut by 4 bases, the J end by 2 bases, with 10 bases between.

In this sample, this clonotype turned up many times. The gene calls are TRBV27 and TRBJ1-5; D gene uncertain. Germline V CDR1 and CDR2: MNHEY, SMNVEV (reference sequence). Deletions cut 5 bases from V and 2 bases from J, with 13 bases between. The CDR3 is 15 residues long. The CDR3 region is CASSRVSGGNQPQHF. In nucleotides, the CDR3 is TGTGCCAGCAGTCGCGTCTCCGGGGGCAATCAGCCCCAGCATTTT.

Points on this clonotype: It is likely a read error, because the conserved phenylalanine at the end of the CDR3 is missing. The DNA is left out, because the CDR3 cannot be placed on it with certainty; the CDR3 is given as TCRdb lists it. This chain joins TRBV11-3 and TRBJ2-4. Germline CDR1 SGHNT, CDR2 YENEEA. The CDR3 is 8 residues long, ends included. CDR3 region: CASSLDVC.

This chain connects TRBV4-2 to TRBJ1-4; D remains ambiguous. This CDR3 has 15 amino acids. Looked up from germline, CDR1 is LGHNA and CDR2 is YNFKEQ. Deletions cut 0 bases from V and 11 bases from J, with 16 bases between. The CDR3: CASSQDLLRDTKLFF. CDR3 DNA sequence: TGTGCCAGCAGCCAAGATCTGTTAAGGGATACGAAACTGTTTTTT.

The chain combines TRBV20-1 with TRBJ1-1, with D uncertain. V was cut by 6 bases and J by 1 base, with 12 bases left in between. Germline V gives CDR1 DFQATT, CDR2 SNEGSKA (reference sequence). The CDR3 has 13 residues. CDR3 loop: CSAASPGNTEAFF. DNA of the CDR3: TGCAGTGCAGCAAGTCCGGGGAACACTGAAGCTTTCTTT.

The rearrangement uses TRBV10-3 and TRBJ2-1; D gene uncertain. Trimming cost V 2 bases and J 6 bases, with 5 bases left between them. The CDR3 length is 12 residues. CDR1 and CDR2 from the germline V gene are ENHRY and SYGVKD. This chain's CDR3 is CAISEGTNEQFF. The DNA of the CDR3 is TGTGCCATCAGTGAGGGCACCAATGAGCAGTTCTTC.

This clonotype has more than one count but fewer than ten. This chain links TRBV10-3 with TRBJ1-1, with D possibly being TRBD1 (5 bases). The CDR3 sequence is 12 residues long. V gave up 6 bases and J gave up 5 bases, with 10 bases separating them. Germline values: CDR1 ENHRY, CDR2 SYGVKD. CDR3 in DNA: TGTGCCATCAGCCCAGGGAGAACTGAAGCTTTCTTT. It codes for CAISPGRTEAFF.

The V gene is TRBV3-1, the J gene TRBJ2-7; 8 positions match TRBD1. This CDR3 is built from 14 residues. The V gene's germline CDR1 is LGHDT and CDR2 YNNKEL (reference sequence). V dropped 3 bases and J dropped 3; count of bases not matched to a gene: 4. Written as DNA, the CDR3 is TGTGCCAGCAGCCACGGGGACAGGAGCTACGAGCAGTACTTC. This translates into CASSHGDRSYEQYF.

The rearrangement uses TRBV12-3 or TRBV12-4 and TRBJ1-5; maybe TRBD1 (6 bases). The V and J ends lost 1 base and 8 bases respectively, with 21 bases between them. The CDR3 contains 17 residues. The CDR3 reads CASSLGQKAGVAEPQHF. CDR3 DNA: TGTGCCAGCAGTTTAGGTCAGAAGGCAGGGGTGGCGGAGCCCCAGCATTTT.

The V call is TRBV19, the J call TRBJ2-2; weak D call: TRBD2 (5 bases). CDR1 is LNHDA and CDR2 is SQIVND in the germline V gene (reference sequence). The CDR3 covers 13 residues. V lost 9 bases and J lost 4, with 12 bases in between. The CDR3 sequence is CASERTGTGELFF. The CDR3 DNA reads TGTGCCAGCGAGCGGACCGGCACCGGGGAGCTGTTTTTT.

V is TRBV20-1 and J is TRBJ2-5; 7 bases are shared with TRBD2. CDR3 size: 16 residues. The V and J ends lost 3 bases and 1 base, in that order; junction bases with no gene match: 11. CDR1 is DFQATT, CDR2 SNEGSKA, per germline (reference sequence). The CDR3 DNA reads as TGCAGTGCTAGCGGGTCGGGGCGGGAGCGCCAAGAGACCCAGTACTTC. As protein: CSASGSGRERQETQYF.

CDR3: CASSLAAGQLGELFF. DNA of the CDR3: TGTGCCAGCAGCTTAGCCGCGGGACAGCTTGGGGAGCTGTTTTTT. The chain has TRBV7-9 and TRBJ2-2, with D possibly matching TRBD1 (7 bases). With 0 bases removed from V and 8 bases from J, the gap between germline ends came to 13 bases. CDR3 length: 15 residues. The germline CDR1 and CDR2 sequences are SEHNR and FQNEAQ (reference sequence).

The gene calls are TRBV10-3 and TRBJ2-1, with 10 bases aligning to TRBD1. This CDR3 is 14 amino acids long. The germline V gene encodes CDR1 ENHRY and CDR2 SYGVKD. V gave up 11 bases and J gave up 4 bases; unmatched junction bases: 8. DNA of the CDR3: TGTGCCGCTGCTCCGGGACAGGGGTACAATGAGCAGTTCTTC. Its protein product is CAAAPGQGYNEQFF.

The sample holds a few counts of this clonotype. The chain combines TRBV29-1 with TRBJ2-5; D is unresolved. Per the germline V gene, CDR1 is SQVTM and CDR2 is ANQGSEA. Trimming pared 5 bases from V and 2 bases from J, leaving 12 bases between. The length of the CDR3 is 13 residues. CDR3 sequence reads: CSVSAGNQETQYF. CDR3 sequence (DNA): TGCAGCGTTTCAGCCGGAAATCAAGAGACCCAGTACTTC.

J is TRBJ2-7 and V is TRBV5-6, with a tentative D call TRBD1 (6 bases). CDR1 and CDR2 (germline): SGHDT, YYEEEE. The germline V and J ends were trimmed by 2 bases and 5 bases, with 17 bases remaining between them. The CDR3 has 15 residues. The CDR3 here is CASSFEPRGVDEQYF. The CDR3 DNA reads TGTGCCAGCAGCTTCGAACCCAGGGGAGTCGACGAGCAGTACTTC.

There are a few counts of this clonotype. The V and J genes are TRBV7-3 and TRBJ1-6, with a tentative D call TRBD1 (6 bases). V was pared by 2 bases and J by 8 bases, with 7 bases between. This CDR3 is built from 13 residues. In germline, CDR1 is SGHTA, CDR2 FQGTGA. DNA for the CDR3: TGTGCCAGCAGCTTATGGACAGATTCACCCCTCCACTTT. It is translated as CASSLWTDSPLHF.

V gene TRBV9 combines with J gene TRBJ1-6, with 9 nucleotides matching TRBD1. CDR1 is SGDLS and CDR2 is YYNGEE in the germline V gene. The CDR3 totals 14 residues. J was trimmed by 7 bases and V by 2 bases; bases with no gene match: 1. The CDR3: CASSVTGGNSPLHF. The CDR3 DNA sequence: TGTGCCAGCAGCGTGACAGGGGGAAATTCACCCCTCCACTTT.

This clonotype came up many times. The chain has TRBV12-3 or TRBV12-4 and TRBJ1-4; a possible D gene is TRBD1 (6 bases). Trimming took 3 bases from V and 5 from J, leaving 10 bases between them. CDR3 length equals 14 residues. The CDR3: CASSFSGGNEKLFF. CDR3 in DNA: TGTGCCAGCAGTTTTAGCGGGGGCAATGAAAAACTGTTTTTT.

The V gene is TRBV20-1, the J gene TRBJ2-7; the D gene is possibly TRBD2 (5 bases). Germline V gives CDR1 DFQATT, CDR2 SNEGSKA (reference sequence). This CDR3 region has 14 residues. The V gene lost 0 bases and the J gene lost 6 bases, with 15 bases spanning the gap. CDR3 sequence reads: CSARDPSGPSEQYF. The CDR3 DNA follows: TGCAGTGCTAGAGATCCCAGCGGCCCTTCCGAGCAGTACTTC.